The 4 T cell receptor beta chains reported below all come from one sample, sequenced in a study of graft-versus-host responses after intestinal transplantation. These receptors' targets are unknown. Produced via immunoSEQ multiplex PCR; TCRdb's table is partial and in-frame only. The table records about 41,000 clones, about 95% of them present only once. Here the sequenced sample was unstimulated CD8+ T cells sorted from spleen or lymph node cells, taken before transplant. The receptors were sampled from a human donor who was the organ donor for an intestinal transplant.

J is TRBJ2-1 and V is TRBV19; 14 bases match TRBD2. There are 17 residues in the CDR3. Germline loops: CDR1 LNHDA, CDR2 SQIVND (reference sequence). The V segment lost 4 bases and the J segment 0 bases; nucleotides outside the gene matches: 2. Here the CDR3 reads CASSRLAGGSSYNEQFF. DNA of the CDR3: TGTGCCAGTAGTAGACTAGCGGGGGGGAGCTCCTACAATGAGCAGTTCTTC.

The chain carries TRBV7-9 and TRBJ2-1; 10 bases map to TRBD1. Germline assignment: CDR1 SEHNR and CDR2 FQNEAQ (reference sequence). The CDR3 totals 16 residues. V was pared by 1 base and J by 1 base, with 1 base of the junction left unmatched. The CDR3 loop reads CASSLGGQGSYNEQFF. In nucleotides, the CDR3 is TGTGCCAGCAGCTTAGGGGGACAGGGGTCCTACAATGAGCAGTTCTTC.

The rearrangement uses TRBV7-8 and TRBJ1-2; no clear D gene. From germline, CDR1 is SGHVS and CDR2 FQNEAQ. V gave up 2 bases and J gave up 4 bases, with 20 bases separating them. The CDR3 has 17 residues. This chain's CDR3 is CASSLRPPSSLPYGYTF. CDR3 in DNA: TGTGCCAGCAGCTTAAGGCCCCCTTCCAGTCTCCCCTATGGCTACACCTTC.

This chain links TRBV9 with TRBJ2-3; TRBD2 is a possible D gene (6 bases). CDR1 is SGDLS, CDR2 YYNGEE, per germline. CDR3 length: 13 residues. With 5 bases removed from V and 1 base from J, the gap between germline ends came to 8 bases. The CDR3 coding sequence is TGTGCCAGCAGGGGGGGTGGCACAGATACGCAGTATTTT. This codes for CASRGGGTDTQYF. The full variable domain, rest sourced from reference TRBV9 and TRBJ2-3, is DSGVTQTPKHLITATGQRVTLRCSPRSGDLSVYWYQQSLDQGLQFLIQYYNGEERAKGNILERFSAQQFPDLHSELNLSSLELGDSALYFCASRGGGTDTQYFGPGTRLTVL.